What follows describes a single T cell receptor (beta chain). Its antigen is as yet unknown. Generated by immunoSEQ multiplex PCR, the TCRdb table keeps only in-frame clones and is missing some. The profile shows more than 300,000 clones, about nine tenths of them singletons. V gave up 6 bases and J gave up 1 base; unmatched junction bases: 9. The V gene's germline CDR1 is MDHEN and CDR2 SYDVKM. CDR3 length equals 15 residues. This sample was included in a study of cytomegalovirus exposure and HLA in healthy donors. Findings and limits, study-wide: In vitro checks showed that a few CMV-associated chains really do target CMV antigens. Reported performance of the classifier showed diagnosis of cytomegalovirus status with high specificity and sensitivity. The authors enumerated over 150 TCR beta chains as linked to cytomegalovirus.

The clonotype comes from a woman younger than 30 in good health and CMV-seronegative. The chain carries TRBV28 and TRBJ2-7, with 7 positions matching TRBD2. The sequencing input was PBMCs. The CDR3 protein is CASRPGTIGSYEQYF. The CDR3 DNA follows: TGTGCCAGCAGACCCGGGACTATAGGATCCTACGAGCAGTACTTC.